A selection of T cell receptor beta chains follows, all from one sample in a study of T cells in Graves' hyperthyroidism and ophthalmopathy. Each CDR3 protein is one row after TCRdb ran MiXCR on the multiplex PCR reads. The data show about 700,000 distinct CDR3 sequences, less than 45% seen once. The sample taken for sequencing was peripheral blood or thyroid tissue (not recorded which). The source is an adult man with Graves' disease, either hyperthyroidism or ophthalmopathy (not recorded which). Each CDR3 is given with its conserved first and last residue. The D gene is left open where the match is weak. A row's size may be missing; if present it is once, few, many or a size class.

V gene: TRBV2
D gene: -
J gene: TRBJ1-5
clone size: few
CDR3 protein: CASSLRPNSNQPQHF
CDR3 DNA: TGTGCCAGCAGTTTACGACCCAATAGCAATCAGCCCCAGCATTTT

V gene: TRBV25-1
D gene: -
J gene: TRBJ1-4
clone size: -
CDR3 protein: CASSPTGTTNEKLFF
CDR3 DNA: TGTGCCAGCAGCCCGACGGGCACAACTAATGAAAAACTGTTTTTT

V gene: TRBV20-1
D gene: TRBD1
J gene: TRBJ2-5
clone size: many
CDR3 protein: CSAIGETRGETQYF
CDR3 DNA: TGCAGTGCTATTGGGGAGACCAGGGGGGAGACCCAGTACTTC

V gene: TRBV7-2
D gene: -
J gene: TRBJ1-3
clone size: few
CDR3 protein: CASSFISGNTIYF
CDR3 DNA: TGTGCCAGCAGCTTCATCAGTGGAAACACCATATATTTT

V gene: TRBV2
D gene: -
J gene: TRBJ1-5
clone size: -
CDR3 protein: CASSEGGNLVNQPQHF
CDR3 DNA: TGTGCCAGCAGTGAAGGGGGAAACTTAGTAAATCAGCCCCAGCATTTT

V gene: TRBV7-9
D gene: TRBD1
J gene: TRBJ1-2
clone size: -
CDR3 protein: CASSLAGQESDYGYTF
CDR3 DNA: TGTGCCAGCAGCTTAGCGGGACAGGAGAGTGACTATGGCTACACCTTC

V gene: TRBV19
D gene: -
J gene: TRBJ1-3
clone size: few
CDR3 protein: CASPVDLHSGNTIYF
CDR3 DNA: TGTGCCAGTCCCGTCGACTTACACTCTGGAAACACCATATATTTT

V gene: TRBV29-1
D gene: TRBD1
J gene: TRBJ1-2
clone size: -
CDR3 protein: CSVDGEGGFSYGYTF
CDR3 DNA: TGCAGCGTTGACGGTGAAGGGGGCTTTAGCTATGGCTACACCTTC

V gene: TRBV6-5
D gene: -
J gene: TRBJ1-1
clone size: many
CDR3 protein: CASSYSRGYEAFF
CDR3 DNA: TGTGCCAGCAGTTACTCAAGAGGGTATGAAGCTTTCTTT

V gene: TRBV20-1
D gene: -
J gene: TRBJ2-7
clone size: many
CDR3 protein: CSARVAGVGEQYF
CDR3 DNA: TGCAGTGCTAGAGTGGCAGGGGTAGGCGAGCAGTACTTC

V gene: TRBV20-1
D gene: -
J gene: TRBJ1-6
clone size: -
CDR3 protein: CSASKAANSPLHF
CDR3 DNA: TGCAGTGCTAGTAAGGCAGCGAATTCACCCCTCCACTTT

V gene: TRBV2
D gene: TRBD1
J gene: TRBJ1-2
clone size: -
CDR3 protein: CASSARDREYGYTF
CDR3 DNA: TGTGCCAGCAGTGCAAGGGACAGGGAGTATGGCTACACCTTC

V gene: TRBV10-2
D gene: -
J gene: TRBJ1-1
clone size: few
CDR3 protein: CASSERSLNTEAFF
CDR3 DNA: TGCGCCAGCAGTGAGAGGAGTTTGAACACTGAAGCTTTCTTT

V gene: TRBV15
D gene: TRBD1
J gene: TRBJ1-2
clone size: many
CDR3 protein: CATSNRGPYGYTF
CDR3 DNA: TGTGCCACCAGCAACAGGGGGCCCTATGGCTACACCTTC

V gene: TRBV20-1
D gene: -
J gene: TRBJ1-6
clone size: -
CDR3 protein: CSATSAHF
CDR3 DNA: TGCAGTGCTACTAGCGCCCACTTT

V gene: TRBV2
D gene: -
J gene: TRBJ1-5
clone size: many
CDR3 protein: CASTTIDGYLQHF
CDR3 DNA: TGTGCCAGCACTACTATTGACGGATACCTCCAGCATTTT

V gene: TRBV29-1
D gene: -
J gene: TRBJ1-6
clone size: few
CDR3 protein: CSVADSPGATLHF
CDR3 DNA: TGCAGCGTTGCAGACAGCCCCGGGGCCACCCTCCACTTT

V gene: TRBV11-2
D gene: -
J gene: TRBJ2-5
clone size: few
CDR3 protein: CASRVGVQETQYF
CDR3 DNA: TGCGCCAGCAGAGTGGGAGTCCAAGAGACCCAGTACTTC

V gene: TRBV7-9
D gene: -
J gene: TRBJ1-2
clone size: few
CDR3 protein: CASSLEGRGRDGYTF
CDR3 DNA: TGTGCCAGCAGCTTAGAAGGCAGGGGAAGGGATGGCTACACCTTC

V gene: TRBV5-1
D gene: -
J gene: TRBJ2-7
clone size: -
CDR3 protein: CASSWDGSSYEQYF
CDR3 DNA: TGCGCCAGCAGCTGGGACGGCAGTTCCTACGAGCAGTACTTC

V gene: TRBV2
D gene: -
J gene: TRBJ1-2
clone size: many
CDR3 protein: CASRIQGVYGYTF
CDR3 DNA: TGTGCCAGCCGAATACAGGGAGTCTATGGCTACACCTTC

V gene: TRBV20-1
D gene: TRBD1
J gene: TRBJ1-2
clone size: -
CDR3 protein: CSGVGGRGYGYTF
CDR3 DNA: TGCAGTGGTGTAGGGGGCAGAGGCTATGGCTACACCTTC

V gene: TRBV7-3
D gene: TRBD2
J gene: TRBJ2-2
clone size: -
CDR3 protein: CASSHRLAGKAGELFF
CDR3 DNA: TGTGCCAGCAGCCATCGACTAGCGGGAAAGGCCGGGGAGCTGTTTTTT

V gene: TRBV19
D gene: -
J gene: TRBJ2-7
clone size: -
CDR3 protein: CASSKLAGTTPTEQYF
CDR3 DNA: TGTGCCAGTAGTAAGCTCGCCGGGACCACGCCTACGGAGCAGTACTTC

V gene: TRBV9
D gene: -
J gene: TRBJ1-1
clone size: -
CDR3 protein: CASSPSGRTEAFF
CDR3 DNA: TGTGCCAGCAGCCCATCGGGGCGCACTGAAGCTTTCTTT

V gene: TRBV20-1
D gene: TRBD2
J gene: TRBJ2-5
clone size: few
CDR3 protein: CSASLSGASGQETQYF
CDR3 DNA: TGCAGTGCTAGTCTTTCCGGGGCTAGCGGACAAGAGACCCAGTACTTC

V gene: TRBV29-1
D gene: TRBD2
J gene: TRBJ2-3
clone size: -
CDR3 protein: CSVASSGSTDTQYF
CDR3 DNA: TGCAGCGTTGCATCTAGCGGCAGCACAGATACGCAGTATTTT

V gene: TRBV12-3/TRBV12-4
D gene: TRBD1
J gene: TRBJ1-2
clone size: -
CDR3 protein: CASTRRQGLTGYTF
CDR3 DNA: TGTGCCAGCACCAGGAGACAGGGTTTAACTGGCTACACCTTC

V gene: TRBV2
D gene: TRBD1
J gene: TRBJ1-6
clone size: -
CDR3 protein: CATRSGGTGAYSPLHF
CDR3 DNA: TGTGCCACCCGGAGCGGAGGGACAGGGGCATATTCACCCCTCCACTTT

V gene: TRBV19
D gene: -
J gene: TRBJ1-1
clone size: many
CDR3 protein: CASSIMRTEAFF
CDR3 DNA: TGTGCCAGTAGTATTATGAGGACTGAAGCTTTCTTT

V gene: TRBV7-8
D gene: TRBD2
J gene: TRBJ2-7
clone size: -
CDR3 protein: CASSLTAGTNEQYF
CDR3 DNA: TGTGCCAGCAGCCTAACGGCCGGGACTAACGAGCAGTACTTC

V gene: TRBV10-3
D gene: -
J gene: TRBJ2-5
clone size: -
CDR3 protein: CAISDTGPEETQYF
CDR3 DNA: TGTGCCATCAGTGACACCGGGCCCGAAGAGACCCAGTACTTC

V gene: TRBV9
D gene: -
J gene: TRBJ1-2
clone size: -
CDR3 protein: CASSVGGHAF
CDR3 DNA: TGTGCCAGCAGCGTGGGGGGACATGCCTTC

V gene: TRBV29-1
D gene: -
J gene: TRBJ2-5
clone size: -
CDR3 protein: CSQVASGGETQYF
CDR3 DNA: TGCAGCCAAGTCGCGTCAGGAGGAGAGACCCAGTACTTC

V gene: TRBV7-9
D gene: TRBD1
J gene: TRBJ2-5
clone size: -
CDR3 protein: CASSPAYGQGEETQYF
CDR3 DNA: TGTGCCAGCAGCCCGGCCTATGGACAGGGGGAAGAGACCCAGTACTTC

V gene: TRBV29-1
D gene: TRBD1
J gene: TRBJ1-2
clone size: -
CDR3 protein: CSDPGGQGYTF
CDR3 DNA: TGCAGCGATCCAGGGGGCCAAGGCTACACCTTC

V gene: TRBV15
D gene: TRBD1
J gene: TRBJ1-6
clone size: many
CDR3 protein: CATSTRLRGQGARSPLHF
CDR3 DNA: TGTGCCACCAGCACGCGCCTGCGGGGACAGGGGGCGCGGTCACCCCTCCACTTT

V gene: TRBV7-2
D gene: -
J gene: TRBJ1-6
clone size: many
CDR3 protein: CASSLDLGNSPLHF
CDR3 DNA: TGTGCCAGCAGCTTAGATTTGGGGAATTCACCCCTCCACTTT

V gene: TRBV7-6
D gene: -
J gene: TRBJ2-5
clone size: few
CDR3 protein: CASSLNTRLTQETQYF
CDR3 DNA: TGTGCCAGCAGCTTAAATACGAGACTGACCCAAGAGACCCAGTACTTC

V gene: TRBV6-5
D gene: -
J gene: TRBJ1-4
clone size: once
CDR3 protein: CASSQVALREKLFF
CDR3 DNA: TGTGCCAGCAGCCAAGTGGCATTACGAGAAAAACTGTTTTTT

V gene: TRBV7-9
D gene: TRBD1
J gene: TRBJ2-2
clone size: -
CDR3 protein: CASSQPGQGATGELFF
CDR3 DNA: TGTGCCAGCAGCCAACCGGGACAGGGGGCGACCGGGGAGCTGTTTTTT

V gene: TRBV12-3/TRBV12-4
D gene: -
J gene: TRBJ1-6
clone size: few
CDR3 protein: CASSLRGTGPVNSPLHF
CDR3 DNA: TGTGCCAGCAGTTTGAGGGGGACCGGTCCCGTCAATTCACCCCTCCACTTT

V gene: TRBV20-1
D gene: -
J gene: TRBJ1-1
clone size: -
CDR3 protein: CSAPPGGVNTEAFF
CDR3 DNA: TGCAGTGCCCCACCGGGCGGAGTGAACACTGAAGCTTTCTTT

V gene: TRBV7-9
D gene: TRBD1
J gene: TRBJ2-7
clone size: -
CDR3 protein: CASSPPLRQGSSYEQYF
CDR3 DNA: TGTGCCAGCAGCCCACCCCTTCGACAGGGGAGTTCCTACGAGCAGTACTTC

V gene: TRBV25-1
D gene: -
J gene: TRBJ2-7
clone size: -
CDR3 protein: CASSELYGGVNEQYF
CDR3 DNA: TGTGCCAGCAGTGAATTGTACGGAGGGGTGAATGAGCAGTACTTC

V gene: TRBV19
D gene: -
J gene: TRBJ1-1
clone size: -
CDR3 protein: CASIGWDTNTEAFF
CDR3 DNA: TGTGCCAGTATCGGTTGGGACACGAACACTGAAGCTTTCTTT

V gene: TRBV6-1
D gene: -
J gene: TRBJ1-1
clone size: -
CDR3 protein: CASTPTGWSTEAFF
CDR3 DNA: TGTGCCAGCACCCCGACAGGTTGGAGCACTGAAGCTTTCTTT

V gene: TRBV19
D gene: -
J gene: TRBJ1-5
clone size: -
CDR3 protein: CASSIVAGQNSNQPQHF
CDR3 DNA: TGTGCCAGTAGTATAGTAGCAGGGCAAAATAGCAATCAGCCCCAGCATTTT

V gene: TRBV20-1
D gene: -
J gene: TRBJ1-5
clone size: many
CDR3 protein: CSASSGDSNQPQHF
CDR3 DNA: TGCAGTGCTAGTAGCGGAGATAGCAATCAGCCCCAGCATTTT

V gene: TRBV7-9
D gene: -
J gene: TRBJ1-4
clone size: -
CDR3 protein: CASSLYTPATNEKLFF
CDR3 DNA: TGTGCCAGCAGTTTATACACGCCCGCAACTAATGAAAAACTGTTTTTT

V gene: TRBV5-1
D gene: TRBD1
J gene: TRBJ1-2
clone size: few
CDR3 protein: CASSQDRDRFGYTF
CDR3 DNA: TGCGCCAGCAGTCAGGACAGGGATAGGTTCGGCTACACCTTC

V gene: TRBV7-9
D gene: -
J gene: TRBJ1-6
clone size: -
CDR3 protein: CAVSAPNSPLHF
CDR3 DNA: TGTGCCGTCTCAGCGCCGAATTCACCCCTCCACTTT

V gene: TRBV24-1
D gene: TRBD1
J gene: TRBJ1-5
clone size: -
CDR3 protein: CATSDLAGQSNQPQHF
CDR3 DNA: TGTGCCACCAGTGATCTAGCGGGACAGAGCAATCAGCCCCAGCATTTT

V gene: TRBV15
D gene: -
J gene: TRBJ1-6
clone size: -
CDR3 protein: CATSRGSNGPYNSPLHF
CDR3 DNA: TGTGCCACCAGCAGAGGTTCAAACGGCCCCTATAATTCACCCCTCCACTTT

V gene: TRBV7-9
D gene: -
J gene: TRBJ1-1
clone size: -
CDR3 protein: CASSLEGRGTEAFF
CDR3 DNA: TGTGCCAGCAGCTTGGAAGGGAGGGGTACTGAAGCTTTCTTT